This T cell receptor (beta chain) was sequenced in a study of OX40 agonist ivuxolimab in advanced cancers. Study in general: A male proportion of over 75% was recorded, with mean age approximately 57 years and range roughly 23 to 79. Participants could have had prior anti-PD-1, anti-PD-L1 or anti-CTLA-4 therapy, and 40% had some. Whole-study findings and limits: Clonal expansion by week 6 occurred in CD4+ and CD8+ blood T cells (at 0.1 to 3.0 mg/kg).

CDR3 length: 11 residues. Trimming left V 7 bases short and J 7 bases short, with 8 bases between. CDR1 and CDR2 from the germline V gene are MDHEN and SYDVKM. Here immunoSEQ multiplex PCR was the method, and the copy in TCRdb shows in-frame clones only, minus some. Seen here are roughly 140,000 clones, approximately 94% observed once, and the top ten hold about 0.3%. Details on this clone: Its antigen remains unidentified.

The chain recombines TRBV28 with TRBJ1-5; the D is unclear. The input for sequencing was CD4+ or CD8+ T cells sorted from blood, taken in a trial of the OX40 agonist ivuxolimab. The TCR originated in an adult with an advanced solid tumor such as melanoma, head and neck, liver or kidney cancer. CDR3 nucleotides: TGTGCCAGCAACAGTGGCCAGCCCCAGCATTTT. Its protein is CASNSGQPQHF. Drawing the rest from reference TRBV28 and TRBJ1-5, the complete variable domain is DVKVTQSSRYLVKRTGEKVFLECVQDMDHENMFWYRQDPGLGLRLIYFSYDVKMKEKGDIPEGYSVSREKKERFSLILESASTNQTSMYLCASNSGQPQHFGDGTRLSIL.